The entry that follows covers one T cell receptor (beta chain) sequence. Its antigen is not known. The assay was immunoSEQ multiplex PCR, and TCRdb's table has in-frame clones only and misses some. The sample contains 70,000 to 85,000 clones, 90% to 95% of which appear only once. The sample originates from a study of OX40 agonist ivuxolimab in advanced cancers. Study information: Three individuals attained partial responses, comprising one hepatocellular carcinoma case and two cutaneous melanoma cases. Study results and caveats: With doses of 0.1 to 3.0 mg/kg, CD4+ and CD8+ blood T cells had undergone clonal expansion by week 6.

Germline CDR1 GTSNPN, CDR2 SVGIG (reference sequence). V lost 2 bases to trimming and J lost 5 bases; unmatched junction nucleotides: 11. The CDR3 is made up of 16 amino acids. The sample here was CD4+ or CD8+ T cells sorted from blood, taken in a trial of the OX40 agonist ivuxolimab. The chain is built from TRBV30 and TRBJ2-5; 10 bases are shared with TRBD1. This clonotype was obtained from an adult with an advanced solid tumor such as melanoma, head and neck, liver or kidney cancer. DNA for the CDR3: TGTGCCTGGAGTCCACTCTCCGGGACAGGGGATGAGACCCAGTACTTC. Its protein product is CAWSPLSGTGDETQYF.